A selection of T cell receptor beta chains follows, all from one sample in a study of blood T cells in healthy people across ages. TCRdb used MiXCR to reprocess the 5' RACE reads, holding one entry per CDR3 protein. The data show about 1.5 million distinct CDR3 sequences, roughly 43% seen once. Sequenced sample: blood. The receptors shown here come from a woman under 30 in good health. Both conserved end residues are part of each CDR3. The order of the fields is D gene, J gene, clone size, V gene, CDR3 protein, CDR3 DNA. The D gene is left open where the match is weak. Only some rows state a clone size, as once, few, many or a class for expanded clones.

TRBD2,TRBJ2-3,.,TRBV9,CASSVSGRHTDTQYF,TGTGCCAGCAGCGTTAGCGGGAGACACACAGATACGCAGTATTTT
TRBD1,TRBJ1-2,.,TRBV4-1,CASSRNTGVGAGYTF,TGCGCCAGCAGCCGGAACACAGGGGTGGGCGCTGGCTACACCTTC
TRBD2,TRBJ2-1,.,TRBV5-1,CASSSVLSGGEQFF,TGCGCCAGCAGCTCTGTCTTGAGCGGGGGTGAGCAGTTCTTC
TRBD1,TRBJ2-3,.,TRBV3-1,CASSLLLRQGDTDTQYF,TGTGCCAGCAGCCTCCTCCTAAGACAGGGGGACACAGATACGCAGTATTTT
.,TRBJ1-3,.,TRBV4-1,CASSPGISEGNTIYF,TGCGCCAGCAGCCCAGGGATTTCGGAAGGAAACACCATATATTTT
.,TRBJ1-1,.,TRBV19,CASRRTGRMNTEAFF,TGTGCCAGTAGGAGAACAGGGAGGATGAACACTGAAGCTTTCTTT
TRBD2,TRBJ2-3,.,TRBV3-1,CASSPTSGGRVLDTQYF,TGTGCCAGCAGCCCGACTAGCGGGGGCCGTGTGTTAGATACGCAGTATTTT
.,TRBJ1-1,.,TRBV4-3,CASSQVTWRVTEAFF,TGCGCCAGCAGCCAGGTTACTTGGAGGGTAACTGAAGCTTTCTTT
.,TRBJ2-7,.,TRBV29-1,CSASGAYEQYF,TGCAGCGCCTCCGGGGCCTACGAGCAGTACTTC
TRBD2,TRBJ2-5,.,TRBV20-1,CSAKPGLAGEGETQYF,TGCAGTGCGAAGCCGGGACTAGCGGGAGAGGGAGAGACCCAGTACTTC
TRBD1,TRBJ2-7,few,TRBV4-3,CASSAGQGPTYEQYF,TGCGCCAGCAGCGCGGGACAGGGTCCTACCTACGAGCAGTACTTC
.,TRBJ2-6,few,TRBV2,CASSDVGEGANVLTF,TGTGCCAGCAGTGACGTAGGGGAGGGGGCCAACGTCCTGACTTTC
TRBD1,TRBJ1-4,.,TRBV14,CASSQWWDSNLFF,TGTGCCAGCAGCCAATGGTGGGACAGTAATTTGTTTTTT
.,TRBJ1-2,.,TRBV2,CASSEQGEGYTF,TGTGCCAGCAGTGAGCAGGGTGAGGGCTACACCTTC
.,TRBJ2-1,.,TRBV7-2,CASSLVAGQSHNEQFF,TGTGCCAGCAGCTTAGTTGCAGGCCAGTCCCACAATGAGCAGTTCTTC
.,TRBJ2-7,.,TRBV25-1,CASSGHRLVEYNEQYF,TGTGCCAGCAGTGGGCACAGGTTAGTAGAGTACAATGAGCAGTACTTC
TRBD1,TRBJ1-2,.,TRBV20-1,CSANGMIGQANYGYTF,TGCAGTGCTAACGGAATGATCGGACAGGCGAACTATGGCTACACCTTC
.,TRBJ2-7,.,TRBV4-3,CASSQDKKTRPHF,TGCGCCAGCAGCCAAGATAAGAAGACTAGGCCGCACTTC
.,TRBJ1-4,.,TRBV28,CASSVRGGANEKLFF,TGTGCCAGCAGTGTGAGGGGCGGCGCTAATGAAAAACTGTTTTTT
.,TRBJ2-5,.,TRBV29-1,CSVEDRSQETQYF,TGCAGCGTTGAAGACCGCAGCCAAGAGACCCAGTACTTC
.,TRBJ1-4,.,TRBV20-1,CSAFLGRGREKLFF,TGCAGTGCTTTTTTAGGGCGGGGCCGGGAAAAACTGTTTTTT
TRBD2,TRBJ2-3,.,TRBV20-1,CSAGLAEGIDTQYF,TGCAGTGCTGGGCTAGCGGAAGGCATAGATACGCAGTATTTT
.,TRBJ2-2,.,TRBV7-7,CASSPTPGQTTGELFF,TGTGCTAGCAGCCCAACTCCGGGACAAACCACCGGGGAGCTGTTTTTT
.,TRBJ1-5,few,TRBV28,CASSLSGRGNQPQHF,TGTGCCAGCAGTTTGTCAGGGAGGGGAAATCAGCCCCAGCATTTT
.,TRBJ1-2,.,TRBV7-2,CASRSTGGYTF,TGTGCCAGCAGGTCAACGGGGGGCTACACCTTC
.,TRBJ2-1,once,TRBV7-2,CASSSRRVPYNEQFF,TGTGCCAGCAGCTCCCGCCGAGTTCCCTACAATGAGCAGTTCTTC
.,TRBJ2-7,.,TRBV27,CASSWQSSYNEQYF,TGTGCCAGCTCCTGGCAGAGCTCCTACAATGAGCAGTACTTC
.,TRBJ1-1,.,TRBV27,CASSLYPSGGNEAFF,TGTGCCAGCAGTTTATATCCCTCCGGGGGAAATGAAGCTTTCTTT
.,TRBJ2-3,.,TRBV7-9,CASSLGNGLGTQYF,TGTGCCAGCAGCTTAGGGAACGGGCTGGGTACGCAGTATTTT
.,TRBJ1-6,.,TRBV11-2,CASSLAAGAPNSPLHF,TGTGCCAGCAGCTTAGCGGCAGGGGCGCCGAATTCACCCCTCCACTTT
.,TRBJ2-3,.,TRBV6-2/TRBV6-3,CASSTPYRDGTDTQYF,TGTGCCAGCAGTACCCCTTACAGGGACGGCACAGATACGCAGTATTTT
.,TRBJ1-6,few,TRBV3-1,CASSQGRGVHSPLHF,TGTGCCAGCAGCCAAGGTAGGGGGGTCCATTCACCCCTCCACTTT
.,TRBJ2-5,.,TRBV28,CASSSLGAPRQETQYF,TGTGCCAGCAGTTCCCTGGGAGCGCCCCGCCAAGAGACCCAGTACTTC
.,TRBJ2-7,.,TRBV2,CAGDELTYEQYF,TGTGCCGGCGACGAGCTTACCTACGAGCAGTACTTC
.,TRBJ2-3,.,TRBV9,CASSVGTVGPPDTQYF,TGTGCCAGCAGCGTAGGGACAGTGGGGCCTCCAGATACGCAGTATTTT
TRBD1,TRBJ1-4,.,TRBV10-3,CATRQGYEKLFF,TGTGCCACACGACAGGGGTATGAAAAACTGTTTTTT
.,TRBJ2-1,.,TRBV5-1,CASSPDGTPVPFF,TGCGCCAGCAGCCCGGACGGGACTCCAGTGCCGTTCTTC
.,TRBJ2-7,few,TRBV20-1,CSATRDGIYEQYF,TGCAGTGCGACCCGGGACGGGATCTACGAGCAGTACTTC
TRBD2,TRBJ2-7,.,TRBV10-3,CAISERGAGYNEQYF,TGTGCCATCAGTGAACGGGGAGCGGGGTACAATGAGCAGTACTTC
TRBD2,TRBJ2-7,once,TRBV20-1,CSAREASGGYYEQYF,TGCAGTGCTAGAGAGGCTAGCGGGGGTTACTACGAGCAGTACTTC
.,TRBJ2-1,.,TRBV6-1,CASEQGVYNEQFF,TGTGCCAGCGAACAGGGAGTGTACAATGAGCAGTTCTTC
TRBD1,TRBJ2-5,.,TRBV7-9,CASRQQGGVETQYF,TGTGCCAGCAGACAACAGGGGGGAGTAGAGACCCAGTACTTC
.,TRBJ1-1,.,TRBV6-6,CASSARLYTEAFF,TGTGCCAGCAGCGCGAGGCTCTACACTGAAGCTTTCTTT
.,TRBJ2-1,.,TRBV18,CAGSPRQLSYNEQFF,TGTGCCGGCTCACCGCGACAGCTATCCTACAATGAGCAGTTCTTC
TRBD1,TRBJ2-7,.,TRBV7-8,CASSSPGQGTSYEQYF,TGTGCCAGCAGCTCCCCTGGACAGGGCACTTCCTACGAGCAGTACTTC
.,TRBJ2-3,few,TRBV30,CATEVDTQYF,TGTGCCACGGAGGTAGATACGCAGTATTTT
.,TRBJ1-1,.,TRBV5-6,CASSPRAGQGNTEAFF,TGTGCCAGCAGCCCGAGGGCGGGGCAAGGGAACACTGAAGCTTTCTTT
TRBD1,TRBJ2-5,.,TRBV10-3,CAIIDDRGPETQYF,TGTGCCATCATTGATGACAGGGGCCCGGAGACCCAGTACTTC
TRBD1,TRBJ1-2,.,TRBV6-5,CDSSYTPGQRYGYTF,TGTGACAGCAGTTACACCCCGGGACAGAGATATGGCTACACCTTC
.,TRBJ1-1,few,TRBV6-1,CASSGGYTEAFF,TGTGCCAGCAGTGGGGGGTATACTGAAGCTTTCTTT
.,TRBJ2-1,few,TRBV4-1,CASSQDPRGARFNEQFF,TGCGCCAGCAGCCAAGACCCCCGAGGGGCTAGGTTCAATGAGCAGTTCTTC
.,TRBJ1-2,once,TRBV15,CATSRDYGYTF,TGTGCCACCAGCAGGGACTATGGCTACACCTTC